This T cell receptor beta chain was profiled in a study of early stage breast cancer tumors (TCRdb year 2017). With regard to the full study: Of the approximately 16 invasive breast tumors, more than 9 were found to be estrogen receptor-positive, progesterone receptor-positive and HER2-negative. A total of around 2.7 million templates, representing under 1.1 million unique clonotypes, were detected across all samples. The average read coverage per sample was roughly 10-fold. About 65% of the 12 ER+/PR+/HER2- tumors were invasive ductal carcinomas, while the other four were invasive lobular carcinomas. Overall results and qualifications from the work: Repertoires from blood and normal breast were more alike than repertoires from blood and tumor, and in about 90% of the 16 patients, comparing each tissue with blood separated tumor from normal. Compared with adjacent normal breast tissue, tumors had higher clonality and approximately 2.5-fold greater T cell density. Enriched TCRB sequences shared across patients were found to be mostly commonly generated sequences that were unlikely to play an important role in the tumor microenvironment. Analysis by tumor subtype was prevented by the small cohort size. Chain pairing and functional markers such as CD4, CD8 and FOXP3 were missed by bulk genomic DNA sequencing of unsorted cells.

The study profiled bulk TCR beta-chain repertoires in matched peripheral blood, tumor and adjacent normal breast tissue taken from about 15 patients with early-stage breast cancer. Before surgery, about 5-10 mL of whole blood was collected into EDTA tubes and then processed within 2 hours. Peripheral blood mononuclear cells were isolated by Ficoll-Paque centrifugation in SepMate-50 tubes. PBMCs were cryopreserved in aliquots of roughly 1.8 to 4 million cells in about 90% FBS with about 10% DMSO and kept in liquid nitrogen. The Qiagen AllPrep DNA/RNA Mini kit was used for genomic DNA extraction. This clone was recorded once. The clone's antigen remains unknown. No quality values exist for individual bases; no much larger clone is one base distant. Spanning cysteine to phenylalanine, the CDR3 consists of 15 amino acids. Just the 45-base CDR3 DNA is kept, in frame starting at base 1. The germline V gene (reference sequence) specifies LNHDA as CDR1 and SQIVND as CDR2. The junction shows trimming of 7 bases on V and 6 bases on J, plus 19 bases between the germline ends.

Two independent genomic DNA replicates were amplified for each sample, with roughly 0.5 ug used for blood and around 1.5 ug for tumor or normal breast. Following the manufacturer's instructions, the ImmunoSeq Intro kit was used to carry out TCRB sequencing on genomic DNA. Multiplex PCR ran 30 to 40 cycles with proprietary primers and spike-in control sequences for absolute quantification. Single-end 150-bp reads were used to sequence an 87-bp fragment spanning the CDR3 plus the flanking V and J genes. Seven samples, with two replicates for each sample, were multiplexed per lane of an Illumina MiSeq using version 3.0 chemistry. As for how the authors treated the data: The vendor's proprietary pipeline processed the raw data and merged both replicates into a single result for each sample. To define clonotypes, the study grouped productive rearrangements that shared the V-gene family, CDR3 amino acid sequence and J-gene segment. Clonality was calculated as 1 minus the normalized Shannon entropy (Pielou evenness) of TCRB abundances. To estimate T cell density, the total number of templates was divided by the number of input cells, which was inferred from the amount of DNA input. Total repertoire diversity and clonality were estimated with Recon using default parameters. A clonotype was considered tumor-enriched if its abundance in tumor exceeded 0.1% and was at least 32-fold higher than its abundance in normal breast. This immuneACCESS table, as held by TCRdb, lists in-frame sequences with V and J called but not all clones. Of the missing ones, under half trace to an unresolved V gene in checked studies; the others have no known cause. That table furnishes V, J and clone size, whereas the DNA furnished D and trimming. Recorded for this sample are roughly 48,000 clones; roughly four fifths of them occurred a single time. 1.3% to 1.5% of the sample is held by the ten biggest clonotypes.

This receptor was identified in a person aged 50-59 years with breast cancer. The chain links TRBV19 with TRBJ1-5, and perhaps TRBD1 as D gene, on 5 matching bases. Sequenced material: blood. The DNA sequence is given as TGTGCCAGTACCGCCCCCCAGGGCGTTAGTCAGCCCCAGCATTTT. Its protein is CASTAPQGVSQPQHF. Reference TRBV19 and TRBJ1-5 proteins supply the regions before and after the CDR3; the full variable domain is: DGGITQSPKYLFRKEGQNVTLSCEQNLNHDAMYWYRQDPGQGLRLIYYSQIVNDFQKGDIAEGYSVSREKKESFPLTVTSAQKNPTAFYLCASTAPQGVSQPQHFGDGTRLSIL.